This T cell receptor beta chain appears in the sequencing data of a study of cytomegalovirus exposure and HLA in healthy donors. Overall study: The 110 or so validation repertoires used a platform that matched the one used for the 550 to 800 first-cohort repertoires, as a later analysis reported. Findings of the study overall: As confirmed in vitro, a few CMV-associated chains were specific for CMV antigens.

Sequencing was performed with immunoSEQ multiplex PCR; in TCRdb, only in-frame clones are kept and a portion is missing. The sample includes roughly 150,000 clones, more than 75% of them seen just once. This clone has a single count. The antigen is undetermined. The CDR3 contains 16 residues. V lost 7 bases, J lost 3 bases, and 21 bases lay in between. The germline gives CDR1 MGHRA, CDR2 YSYEKL. The sample comprised PBMCs. The chain combines TRBV4-1 with TRBJ1-1; D might be TRBD1 (5 bases). The sequence derives from a man aged 18 to 29 in good health and CMV-seronegative. CDR3 loop: CASTKTPGRVDTEAFF. The DNA for the CDR3 is TGCGCCAGCACAAAAACTCCCGGCAGGGTGGACACTGAAGCTTTCTTT.